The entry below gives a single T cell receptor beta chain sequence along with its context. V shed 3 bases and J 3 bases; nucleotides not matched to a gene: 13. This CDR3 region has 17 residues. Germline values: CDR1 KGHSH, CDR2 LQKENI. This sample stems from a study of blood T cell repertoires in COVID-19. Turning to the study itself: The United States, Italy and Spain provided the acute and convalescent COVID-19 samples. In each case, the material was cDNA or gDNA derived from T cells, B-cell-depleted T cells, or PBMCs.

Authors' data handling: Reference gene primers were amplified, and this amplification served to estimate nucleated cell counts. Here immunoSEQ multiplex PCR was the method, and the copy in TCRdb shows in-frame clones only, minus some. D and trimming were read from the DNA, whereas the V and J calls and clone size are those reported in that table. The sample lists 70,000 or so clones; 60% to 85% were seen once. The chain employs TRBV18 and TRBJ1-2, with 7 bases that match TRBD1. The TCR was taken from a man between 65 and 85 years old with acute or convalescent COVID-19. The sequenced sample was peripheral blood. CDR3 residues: CASSPRTGASRDYGYTF. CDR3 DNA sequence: TGTGCCAGCTCACCCCGAACAGGGGCGAGTCGAGACTATGGCTACACCTTC. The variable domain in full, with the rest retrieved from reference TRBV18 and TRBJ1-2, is NAGVMQNPRHLVRRRGQEARLRCSPMKGHSHVYWYRQLPEEGLKFMVYLQKENIIDESGMPKERFSAEFPKEGPSILRIQQVVRGDSAAYFCASSPRTGASRDYGYTFGSGTRLTVV.